This record looks at one T cell receptor (beta chain) sequence and its context. CDR1 is SEHNR and CDR2 is FQNEAQ in the germline V gene (reference sequence). After removal of 3 bases from V and 4 bases from J, the junction contained 14 bases not matched to a gene. This CDR3 has 17 amino acids. The sample belongs to a study of T cells in Graves' hyperthyroidism and ophthalmopathy. TCR beta CDR3 regions were amplified from RNA. The TCR CDR3 was amplified in a first-round RT-PCR using the HTBI primer set. TCRdb used MiXCR to reprocess the multiplex PCR reads, holding one entry per CDR3 protein. Of hundreds of thousands of distinct CDR3 sequences detected, 12% to 15% appear once; the ten largest clones hold roughly 10%.

Sequenced input: blood. V is TRBV7-9 and J is TRBJ1-1; 7 nucleotides agree with TRBD1. The receptor was derived from a woman in her late teens or twenties with Graves' hyperthyroidism. The CDR3 is CASSLSNGTAVSTEAFF. The CDR3, as DNA: TGTGCCAGCAGCTTGAGTAATGGGACAGCCGTTAGCACTGAAGCTTTCTTT.